This T cell receptor (beta chain) was observed in a study of blood T cell repertoires in COVID-19 (TCRdb year 2020). Broadly, across the study: Samples from collaborators originated in the United States, Italy and Spain and spanned both the acute and convalescent phases of COVID-19. The material from the prospective study consisted of cDNA or gDNA derived from T cells, B-cell-depleted T cells, or PBMCs. Subjects who had been exposed to COVID-19, were actively infected with it, or had recovered from it provided the deeply sampled blood TCRbeta repertoires that made up the dataset. A freely available public database, intended as a resource for researchers studying the immune response to SARS-CoV-2, is where the repertoires were released. The samples were drawn from the first 160 participants of the ongoing ImmuneRACE study and from 1,200 or so subjects provided by 6 global collaborators. The sample metadata nearly always contained a de-identified subject ID, COVID-19 status, age in years and sex. Where HLA class I and class II types were available, the types were taken from metadata supplied by the sample provider, not from assay-based typing. The investigation overall reported the following: The quantity of clinical and demographic metadata differed by source and by participant and was supplied without curation.

As concerns this clone: The specificity of this receptor is unknown. No base quality information exists; no much larger clone differs at one position.

The immunoSEQ Assay, a bias-controlled multiplex PCR, was used to amplify TCRbeta CDR3 regions from genomic DNA. The study's own analysis went as follows. The number of nucleated cells in each sample was estimated from the amplification of reference gene primers within the assay. To quantify the absolute abundance of each unique TCRbeta CDR3 rearrangement, sequence reads were collapsed and filtered. For each sample, productive Simpson clonality was calculated by taking the square root of Simpson's diversity index across productive rearrangements. TCRdb obtained this table from immuneACCESS and retained in-frame rearrangements with V and J assigned. These tables miss some clones; where compared with another copy, unresolved V genes account for less than half of the shortfall, and the remainder is unexplained. Clonal size and the V and J genes are those of that table, whereas D and trimming came from the DNA. In all, the sample holds 250,000 to 350,000 clones, and about nine tenths of those were seen once. Of the sample, approximately 7% falls within the top ten clones.

V is reduced by 2 bases and J by 2 bases, leaving a spacing of 9 bases between them. The germline V gene (reference sequence) yields MNHNY for CDR1 and SVGAGI for CDR2. The CDR3 starts with the cysteine, ends with the phenylalanine, and has 14 residues. The sequence is cut down to CDR3 DNA, 42 bases in frame from base 1. Samples from volunteer blood donors who had recovered from COVID-19 were contributed by a second Seattle source. The collaborating institutions used their own protocols to collect whole blood in K2EDTA tubes. For TCRbeta analysis, collaborators shipped samples as frozen whole blood, isolated PBMCs, or DNA extracted from either of those sample types.

The chain joins TRBV6-6 to TRBJ1-1; no confident D gene assignment can be made. The material sequenced was peripheral blood. This clonotype was obtained from a woman in her twenties or thirties who had recovered from COVID-19. The CDR3 region: CASSYPVVNTEAFF. The DNA reads as follows: TGTGCCAGCAGTTACCCGGTCGTAAACACTGAAGCTTTCTTT.